Each of the 26 T cell receptor beta chains below was sequenced from the same sample in a study of tumor-infiltrating lymphocytes in primary liver carcinoma. Reverse transcription of approximately 500 ng total RNA with a constant-region primer produced TCR beta cDNA. Nested multiplex PCR, run for three rounds with slightly modified ARM-PCR, yielded TCR beta libraries. It was with TRBV1-TRBV30 forward primers and a C-beta reverse primer that the first two PCR rounds were run, at roughly 10 cycles each. MiXCR, applied by TCRdb to the multiplex PCR reads, yields one record per CDR3 protein. The top ten hold roughly 6.4% of the sample, which has about 200,000 distinct CDR3 sequences, about 61% seen once. They got blood RNA out of unsorted whole blood and also pulled out germline DNA. Material: peripheral blood. All receptors derive from an older woman with primary liver carcinoma and hepatitis B virus infection.

This rearrangement joins TRBV2 to TRBJ1-1, with unresolved D. Germline CDR1 is SNHLY and CDR2 is FYNNEI. The CDR3 is 12 amino acids. Trimming shortened V by 1 base and J by 8 bases, and 8 bases separated the two germline ends. The CDR3 region is CASSEVEGEAFF. For the CDR3, the DNA is TGTGCCAGCAGTGAAGTGGAAGGAGAAGCTTTCTTT.

Remarks on this clonotype: Relative to the germline gene, one junction end is altered; a read error may explain this. The chain joins TRBV29-1 to TRBJ2-1, with D tentatively TRBD1 (6 bases). The CDR3 has 13 amino acids. Germline V gives CDR1 SQVTM, CDR2 ANQGSEA. The CDR3 loop is CSFAYRRDNEQSF. In DNA form, the CDR3 reads TGCAGCTTTGCATATCGACGGGACAATGAGCAGTCCTTC.

Regarding this clonotype: The junction shows a germline mismatch at one end, possibly a read error. This rearrangement joins TRBV5-6 to TRBJ2-7; D remains unclear. CDR1 SGHDT and CDR2 YYEEEE come from the germline V gene. The CDR3 sequence is 11 residues long. CDR3 DNA: TGTGCCAGCAGCTTCGGTTACGAGCACTACTTC. Its protein product is CASSFGYEHYF.

CDR3 protein: CANCLVTGEVTDTQYF. In DNA, the CDR3 is TGTGCCAACTGCTTGGTTACAGGGGAGGTCACAGATACGCAGTATTTT. The chain links TRBV11-2 to TRBJ2-3, with a tentative D call TRBD1 (7 bases). V shed 10 bases and J shed 2 bases, with 22 bases lying between them. CDR3 length: 16 residues. Germline V lookup: CDR1 SGHAT, CDR2 FQNNGV.

Points on this clonotype: The conserved phenylalanine or tryptophan normally closing the CDR3 is absent here, so this likely arose from a read error. V is TRBV4-1 and J is TRBJ1-6; 7 bases fit TRBD1. CDR3 length: 15 amino acids. Germline CDR1 MGHRA, CDR2 YSYEKL. J lost 6 bases, V lost 1 base, and 3 bases had no gene match. The CDR3 DNA reads as TGCGCCAGCAGCCAAGGACAGGGCGGTAATTCACCCCTCCACTAT. This gives the protein CASSQGQGGNSPLHY.

This clonotype came up a few times. The rearrangement joins TRBV7-9 to TRBJ2-1; TRBD2 aligns across 10 bases. Germline V gene data show CDR1 as SEHNR and CDR2 as FQNEAQ (reference sequence). The ends lost 6 bases at V and 4 bases at J; junction bases unmatched: 6. The CDR3 contains 15 residues. The CDR3 DNA is TGTGCCAGCAGGCAGACTAGCGGGTCTTACAATGAGCAGTTCTTC. Its translation: CASRQTSGSYNEQFF.

Points on this clonotype: The junction departs from the called germline gene at one end, perhaps through a read error. J is TRBJ2-7 and V is TRBV4-2; the match to TRBD1 covers 8 bases. CDR3 length equals 15 residues. Germline CDR1 is LGHNA and CDR2 is YNFKEQ. DNA of the CDR3: TGTGCCAGCAGCCAAGATCCGACAGGGGCCTACGAGCGGTACTTC. The encoded protein is CASSQDPTGAYERYF.

This clonotype has only one observation. This chain connects TRBV14 to TRBJ1-3; D unresolved. Germline CDR1 SGHDN, CDR2 FVKESK. The CDR3 runs to 15 residues. Trimming removed 0 bases at V and 8 bases at J, with 14 bases between. CDR3 region: CASSQEALGGDTIYF. In DNA form, the CDR3 reads TGTGCCAGCAGCCAAGAAGCCCTAGGAGGAGACACCATATATTTT.

Ten or more counts support this clonotype. V is TRBV6-1 and J is TRBJ2-7; 7 positions agree with TRBD1. Germline CDR1 MNHNS, CDR2 SASEGT. The CDR3 contains 14 residues. The trim removed 11 bases at V and 0 bases at J, leaving 10 bases unmatched. DNA for the CDR3: TGTGCCGGGAAGGACAGGCCGAGCTCCTACGAGCAGTACTTC. Its translation is CAGKDRPSSYEQYF.

The J gene is TRBJ2-7, the V gene TRBV4-2; 9 bases map to TRBD2. Germline values: CDR1 LGHNA, CDR2 YNFKEQ. After removal of 9 bases from V and 1 base from J, the junction contained 16 bases not matched to a gene. The CDR3 loop spans 17 amino acids. The CDR3 loop reads CASNQGDGLARSYEQYF. In nucleotides, the CDR3 is TGTGCCAGTAACCAAGGGGATGGACTAGCGCGTTCCTACGAGCAGTACTTC.

This chain connects TRBV29-1 to TRBJ2-7; 8 bases align to TRBD2. Unmatched junction bases numbered 14, after V lost 8 bases and J lost 2 bases. Per the germline V gene, CDR1 is SQVTM and CDR2 is ANQGSEA. CDR3 length: 15 amino acids. CDR3: CSLVALGLEAYEQYF. Written as DNA, the CDR3 is TGCAGCCTTGTTGCCTTGGGACTAGAGGCCTACGAGCAGTACTTC.

This clonotype was observed a single time. Just one base apart from a much larger clone, this may be a read error. The CDR3 end shows no conserved phenylalanine or tryptophan, and so a read error is likely. The chain couples TRBV6-1 to TRBJ1-5; D not certain. Germline V lookup: CDR1 MNHNS, CDR2 SASEGT. CDR3 size: 14 residues. V was shortened by 6 bases and J by 4 bases, with 13 bases between the two germline ends. As DNA, the CDR3 is TGTGCCAGCAGCCATGACGGAGGAAATCAGCCCCAGCATTCT. Translating gives CASSHDGGNQPQHS.

The chain joins TRBV6-6 to TRBJ2-1; 8 bases are shared with TRBD2. Trimming took 4 bases from V and 0 from J; bases not matched to a gene: 5. The CDR3 consists of 16 residues. The germline V gene encodes CDR1 MNHNY and CDR2 SVGAGI (reference sequence). DNA of the CDR3: TGTGCCAGCAGTTCCCGGGAGGGTTCCTCCTACAATGAGCAGTTCTTC. It translates to CASSSREGSSYNEQFF.

This chain links TRBV20-1 with TRBJ2-1, with 7 bases matching TRBD2. Germline loops: CDR1 DFQATT, CDR2 SNEGSKA (reference sequence). The V and J ends lost 3 bases and 9 bases, in that order; junction bases with no gene match: 5. The CDR3 extends over 12 amino acids. The CDR3 DNA is TGCAGTGCTAGTAGGACTAGATCTGAGCAGTTCTTC. It yields the protein CSASRTRSEQFF.

With respect to this clonotype: A read error may account for a junction end that differs from germline. The chain couples TRBV7-9 to TRBJ2-2; tentative D call: TRBD2 (6 bases). The CDR3 covers 13 residues. Germline CDR1 and CDR2: SEHNR and FQNEAQ (reference sequence). For the CDR3, the DNA is TGTGCCAGCAGCCCTCCGAACACCGGGGGGCTGTTTTTT. It yields the protein CASSPPNTGGLFF.

Notes on this clonotype: The junction shows a germline mismatch at one end, possibly a read error. The chain combines TRBV11-2 with TRBJ2-7; 9 positions agree with TRBD1. Germline V gene sequence: CDR1 SGHAT, CDR2 FQNNGV. The CDR3 is 16 amino acids. The DNA for the CDR3 is TGTGCCGGCAGCCCAAACAGGGGGCAGTATCCCTACGAGCAGTACTTC. It yields the protein CAGSPNRGQYPYEQYF.

This clonotype was counted a few times. The gene calls are TRBV18 and TRBJ1-1, with TRBD1 identical over 9 bases. Germline CDR1 and CDR2: KGHSH and LQKENI. The CDR3 has 15 residues. V lost 1 base and J lost 3; bases outside the gene matches: 3. CDR3 in DNA: TGTGCCAGCTCACCACGGACAGGGGCGGACACTGAAGCTTTCTTT. This gives the protein CASSPRTGADTEAFF.

In the case of this clonotype: A much bigger clone sits one base away, suggesting this may be a read error. The gene calls are TRBV6-6 and TRBJ2-7; TRBD1 matches 7 bases. Germline V gene data show CDR1 as MNHNY and CDR2 as SVGAGI (reference sequence). CDR3 length equals 12 residues. CDR3: CAISFTGDEQYF. DNA for the CDR3: TGTGCCATCAGTTTCACAGGGGACGAGCAGTACTTC.

This clonotype was seen just once. The CDR3 loop is CASRPTGTWAEKLFF. As DNA, the CDR3 is TGCGCCAGCAGACCTACAGGAACCTGGGCTGAAAAACTGTTTTTT. The chain uses TRBV5-1 and TRBJ1-4; TRBD1 might be the D (5 bases). Germline V lookup: CDR1 SGHRS, CDR2 YFSETQ. This CDR3 is built from 15 residues. The V gene lost 5 bases and the J gene lost 7 bases, with 18 bases spanning the gap.

As concerns this clonotype: This clone may be a read error of a much larger clone one base away. The V and J genes are TRBV6-5 and TRBJ1-1; maybe TRBD1 (5 bases). Germline V CDR1 and CDR2: MNHEY, SVGAGI. This CDR3 has 14 amino acids. The ends were cut back, 6 bases at V and 1 base at J, with 12 bases in the middle. DNA for the CDR3: TGTGCCAGCAGAGGACCCGACAGGAACACTGAAGCTTTCTTT. Residues: CASRGPDRNTEAFF.

Remarks on this clonotype: Since a much larger clone is just one base distant, this may be a read error. V usage is TRBV6-1 and J usage is TRBJ2-7; no clear D. Per the germline V gene, CDR1 is MNHNS and CDR2 is SASEGT. The CDR3 sequence is 16 residues long. This CDR3 is CASSEASIPPIYVQYF. CDR3 sequence (DNA): TGTGCCAGCAGTGAGGCTAGTATCCCTCCCATCTACGTGCAGTACTTC.

V is TRBV28 and J is TRBJ2-5, with D tentatively TRBD1 (5 bases). The germline gives CDR1 MDHEN, CDR2 SYDVKM. V lost 4 bases to trimming and J lost 2 bases, with 20 bases between them. The CDR3 spans 17 residues. The CDR3 reads CASSSPIRQSRQETQYF. The CDR3 DNA reads TGTGCCAGCAGTTCCCCCATCCGACAGAGTAGACAAGAGACCCAGTACTTC.

A remark on this clonotype: Given a much more abundant clone one base away, this may be a read error. The chain combines TRBV12-3 or TRBV12-4 with TRBJ1-2; 11 bases match TRBD1. The CDR3 consists of 14 residues. The CDR3 DNA sequence: TGTGCCAGCAGTGGGACAGGGGGTAACTATGGCCACACCTTC. Its protein product is CASSGTGGNYGHTF.

The chain links TRBV7-9 to TRBJ1-4, with 9 positions matching TRBD1. The CDR3 has 15 residues. The ends lost 4 bases at V and 7 bases at J; junction bases unmatched: 7. In germline, CDR1 is SEHNR, CDR2 FQNEAQ (reference sequence). CDR3 in DNA: TGTGCCAGCAGCTCCTTACAGGGGGCCGGTGAAAAACTGTTTTTT. It translates to CASSSLQGAGEKLFF.

This clonotype was recorded at least ten times. The rearrangement uses TRBV6-1 and TRBJ2-7, with TRBD1 matching over 9 bases. The CDR3 extends over 14 amino acids. V gave up 6 bases and J gave up 3 bases; unmatched junction bases: 6. Germline V gene sequence: CDR1 MNHNS, CDR2 SASEGT. CDR3 amino acids: CASSRTGEIYEQYF. CDR3 DNA: TGTGCCAGCAGCCGGACAGGGGAGATCTACGAGCAGTACTTC.

Worth noting for this clonotype: This clone may be a read error of a much larger clone one base away. No conserved phenylalanine or tryptophan ends this CDR3, so it is likely a read error. The chain employs TRBV12-3 or TRBV12-4 and TRBJ1-1; 8 nucleotides agree with TRBD1. V trimming: 6 bases; J trimming: 7 bases; junction bases outside the gene matches: 4. The CDR3 is 12 residues long. DNA of the CDR3: TGTGCCAGCAGCCGTGACAGGGGTGAAGCTTTCTAT. Translating gives CASSRDRGEAFY.